The clone carrying this TCR beta chain was seen only once. This entry belongs to a study of OX40 agonist ivuxolimab in advanced cancers. Clones were read by immunoSEQ multiplex PCR, and TCRdb kept only the in-frame ones, dropping some. The data show about 63,000 clones, about 89% seen once. V lost 3 bases to trimming and J lost 4 bases; unmatched junction nucleotides: 7. Germline V CDR1 and CDR2: SGHTA, FQGTGA. The CDR3 sequence is 15 residues long. The sample here was CD4+ or CD8+ T cells sorted from blood, taken in a trial of the OX40 agonist ivuxolimab. This sequence was found in an adult with an advanced solid tumor such as melanoma, head and neck, liver or kidney cancer. This chain links TRBV7-3 with TRBJ2-3, with 7 positions matching TRBD1. CDR3 region: CASSFLGGSADTQYF. Written as DNA, the CDR3 is TGTGCCAGCAGCTTTCTAGGGGGCTCGGCAGATACGCAGTATTTT.